A single sample is the source of the 24 T cell receptor beta chains below, sequenced in a study of cytomegalovirus exposure and HLA in healthy donors. Both 60 Vbeta primers and 13 Jbeta primers went into the PCR. TCRdb's table, derived via immunoSEQ multiplex PCR, lists solely in-frame clones and lacks some. The table for this sample gives tens of thousands of clones. Sequenced input: PBMCs. The source is a female donor in good health and CMV-seropositive.

The rearrangement joins TRBV6-1 to TRBJ2-7; 9 bases map to TRBD2. Trimming removed 6 bases from V and 7 bases from J; junction bases left unmatched: 13. Germline V CDR1 and CDR2: MNHNS, SASEGT. CDR3 length: 15 amino acids. CDR3 nucleotides: TGTGCCAGCAGGACCGGGCCTTACCTAGCGGGAGAGCAGTACTTC. Translating it yields CASRTGPYLAGEQYF.

This chain joins TRBV25-1 and TRBJ2-2, with TRBD2 as a possible D gene (6 bases). Germline V gene data show CDR1 as MGHDK and CDR2 as SYGVNS. Trimming took off 1 base at V and 1 base at J, with 13 bases between the two ends. This CDR3 has 17 residues. The CDR3 sequence: CASSESPAGRNTGELFF. In DNA form, the CDR3 reads TGTGCCAGCAGTGAATCTCCAGCGGGCAGGAACACCGGGGAGCTGTTTTTT.

The CDR3 is CASSLWTDQETQYF. CDR3 in DNA: TGCGCCAGCAGCTTGTGGACAGACCAAGAGACCCAGTACTTC. V is TRBV5-1 and J is TRBJ2-5; tentatively, D is TRBD1 (6 bases). Germline CDR1 SGHRS, CDR2 YFSETQ. Trimming pared 1 base from V and 0 bases from J, leaving 7 bases between. The CDR3 runs to 14 residues.

V gene TRBV27 combines with J gene TRBJ2-7; 9 positions match TRBD2. This CDR3 has 13 amino acids. Germline trimming cut 10 bases from V and 4 bases from J; bases unmatched to any gene: 8. Germline CDR1 and CDR2: MNHEY and SMNVEV (reference sequence). CDR3 loop: CATTAGGGYEQYF. DNA for the CDR3: TGTGCCACCACAGCGGGAGGAGGGTACGAGCAGTACTTC.

The gene calls are TRBV19 and TRBJ2-5; TRBD1 matches at 8 bases. The tail of the sequence fits TRBJ2-7 better, so the J call may be wrong. Germline V CDR1 and CDR2: LNHDA, SQIVND (reference sequence). The CDR3 spans 15 residues. Here the CDR3 reads CASRGLGQGATEQYF. CDR3 DNA sequence: TGTGCCAGTAGGGGGCTAGGGCAGGGGGCGACCGAGCAGTACTTC.

This sequence joins TRBV4-3 and TRBJ2-7; the match to TRBD2 covers 11 bases. The CDR3 is 16 residues long. With 3 bases clipped from V and 4 bases from J, the junction kept 8 bases outside the gene matches. Per germline, CDR1 LGHNA and CDR2 YSLEER. The chain's CDR3 is CASSHSGGAFSYEQYF. The CDR3 nucleotides are TGCGCCAGCAGCCATAGCGGGGGGGCCTTTTCGTACGAGCAGTACTTC.

This rearrangement joins TRBV18 to TRBJ1-2; D is undetermined. Looked up from germline, CDR1 is KGHSH and CDR2 is LQKENI. The CDR3 consists of 13 residues. V lost 6 bases and J 2 bases, leaving 10 bases between the germline ends. This chain's CDR3 is CASSPVPNYGYTF. In DNA form, the CDR3 reads TGTGCCAGCTCTCCTGTTCCCAACTATGGCTACACCTTC.

The chain joins TRBV5-4 to TRBJ2-2, with 12 bases that match TRBD1. The CDR3 spans 16 residues. Germline V gives CDR1 SGHNT, CDR2 YYREEE (reference sequence). After removal of 0 bases from V and 5 bases from J, the junction contained 2 bases not matched to a gene. CDR3 in amino acids: CASSLGDRGRTGELFF. The CDR3, as DNA: TGTGCCAGCAGCTTGGGGGACAGGGGGCGGACCGGGGAGCTGTTTTTT.

CDR3 in amino acids: CASSPIADYNEQFF. CDR3 DNA sequence: TGTGCCAGCTCACCAATAGCAGATTACAATGAGCAGTTCTTC. The genes are TRBV18 and TRBJ2-1; D is unresolved. The germline gives CDR1 KGHSH, CDR2 LQKENI. The V and J ends lost 2 bases and 4 bases respectively, with 9 bases between them. There are 14 residues in the CDR3.

The gene calls are TRBV28 and TRBJ1-2; D ambiguous. The CDR3 extends over 13 amino acids. The germline gives CDR1 MDHEN, CDR2 SYDVKM. The germline V and J ends were trimmed by 6 bases and 2 bases, with 10 bases remaining between them. The chain's CDR3 is CASSRLRNYGYTF. The CDR3 bases are TGTGCCAGCAGCCGACTGAGGAACTATGGCTACACCTTC.

The V and J genes are TRBV2 and TRBJ2-3; D is possibly TRBD2 (6 bases). The CDR3 spans 14 residues. From germline, CDR1 is SNHLY and CDR2 FYNNEI. V was pared by 3 bases and J by 3 bases, with 10 bases between. The CDR3 DNA follows: TGTGCCAGCAGTGAGGAGGGCCGGACAGATACGCAGTATTTT. Its protein is CASSEEGRTDTQYF.

The genes are TRBV18 and TRBJ1-5; a possible D gene is TRBD1 (6 bases). Germline V gene lookup returns CDR1 KGHSH and CDR2 LQKENI. Trimming took off 2 bases at V and 2 bases at J, with 10 bases between the two ends. The CDR3 is 15 residues long. The DNA of the CDR3 is TGTGCCAGCTCACCATCAGGGGCGGGCAATCAGCCCCAGCATTTT. Amino acids: CASSPSGAGNQPQHF.

The CDR3 nucleotides are TGTGCCAGCTCACCGTTGACAGGGTTAGTGGAAAACATTCAGTACTTC. Encoded protein: CASSPLTGLVENIQYF. V and J are TRBV18 and TRBJ2-4; 7 bases line up with TRBD1. The CDR3 has 16 residues. Germline V gene data show CDR1 as KGHSH and CDR2 as LQKENI. V lost 3 bases and J lost 5; bases outside the gene matches: 10.

The rearrangement joins TRBV9 to TRBJ1-5, with D perhaps TRBD1 (6 bases). Trimming removed 0 bases from V and 9 bases from J, with 7 bases in between. Germline CDR1 and CDR2: SGDLS and YYNGEE. This CDR3 is built from 12 residues. The CDR3 sequence: CASSVEGGPQHF. CDR3 in DNA: TGTGCCAGCAGCGTAGAAGGGGGGCCCCAGCATTTT.

The chain employs TRBV5-4 and TRBJ2-3; no firm D call. Trimming left V 3 bases short and J 1 base short, with 6 bases between. This CDR3 spans 13 amino acids. CDR1 is SGHNT and CDR2 is YYREEE in the germline V gene (reference sequence). The CDR3 coding sequence is TGTGCCAGCAGCTCCCTCGGCACAGATACGCAGTATTTT. It codes for CASSSLGTDTQYF.

The chain employs TRBV6-1 and TRBJ2-2, with a weak D call TRBD1 (5 bases). Germline values: CDR1 MNHNS, CDR2 SASEGT. CDR3 size: 15 residues. The V end was cut by 2 bases, the J end by 1 base, with 8 bases between. The CDR3 region has the DNA TGTGCCAGCAGTGAATGGGGCAGGAACACCGGGGAGCTGTTTTTT. It translates to CASSEWGRNTGELFF.

The chain couples TRBV9 to TRBJ2-1; 9 bases map to TRBD2. The germline gives CDR1 SGDLS, CDR2 YYNGEE. This CDR3 comprises 17 residues. V lost 0 bases to trimming and J lost 5 bases; unmatched junction nucleotides: 9. The CDR3 DNA sequence: TGTGCCAGCAGCGTAGGAGGTCCGACTAGCGGAGACAATGAGCAGTTCTTC. This gives the protein CASSVGGPTSGDNEQFF.

This chain connects TRBV2 to TRBJ2-7; TRBD2 agrees at 7 bases. V was clipped by 3 bases and J by 2 bases; unmatched bases: 7. Germline V lookup: CDR1 SNHLY, CDR2 FYNNEI. The CDR3 is 15 amino acids. The CDR3 here is CASSDDGRIPYEQYF. DNA of the CDR3: TGTGCCAGCAGTGATGACGGGAGGATACCCTACGAGCAGTACTTC.

The rearrangement links TRBV6-1 to TRBJ2-2, with a weak D call TRBD2 (6 bases). CDR1 is MNHNS, CDR2 SASEGT, per germline. V was clipped by 2 bases and J by 0 bases, with 7 bases between them. The CDR3 is 15 residues long. The CDR3 is CASSERRANTGELFF. CDR3 nucleotide sequence: TGTGCCAGCAGTGAAAGGAGGGCGAACACCGGGGAGCTGTTTTTT.

This chain joins TRBV25-1 and TRBJ1-2, with D possibly TRBD1 on 6 matching bases. Germline V gene data show CDR1 as MGHDK and CDR2 as SYGVNS. The CDR3 runs 11 residues. V lost 7 bases and J 8 bases, leaving 11 bases between the germline ends. CDR3 amino acids: CASTGGWGYTF. CDR3 nucleotides: TGTGCCAGCACTGGGGGCTGGGGCTACACCTTC.

The V and J genes are TRBV19 and TRBJ1-2; 7 nucleotides line up with TRBD1. The CDR3 covers 13 residues. Germline V gene lookup returns CDR1 LNHDA and CDR2 SQIVND (reference sequence). The trim removed 4 bases at V and 2 bases at J, leaving 1 base unmatched. In nucleotides, the CDR3 is TGTGCCAGTAGTAAACAGGGGAACTATGGCTACACCTTC. Encoded protein: CASSKQGNYGYTF.

This chain joins TRBV11-2 and TRBJ2-7, with D maybe TRBD2 (6 bases). Germline assignment: CDR1 SGHAT and CDR2 FQNNGV. V lost 1 base to trimming and J lost 3 bases, with 13 bases between them. This CDR3 has 15 residues. The CDR3 loop is CASSLGQAGIYEQYF. DNA of the CDR3: TGTGCCAGCAGCTTAGGTCAGGCGGGAATCTACGAGCAGTACTTC. Together with reference TRBV11-2 and TRBJ2-7, the CDR3 gives the full variable domain: EAGVAQSPRYKIIEKRQSVAFWCNPISGHATLYWYQQILGQGPKLLIQFQNNGVVDDSQLPKDRFSAERLKGVDSTLKIQPAKLEDSAVYLCASSLGQAGIYEQYFGPGTRLTVT.

The rearrangement uses TRBV27 and TRBJ2-5; a weak D match, TRBD2 (6 bases). CDR3 length: 14 residues. Trimming took off 7 bases at V and 2 bases at J, with 14 bases between the two ends. Germline V gene lookup returns CDR1 MNHEY and CDR2 SMNVEV (reference sequence). For the CDR3, the DNA is TGTGCCAGCACCGGGTCGGGGGTTCAAGAGACCCAGTACTTC. This sequence encodes CASTGSGVQETQYF.

This chain's CDR3 is CASRYMGQGANYGYTF. DNA for the CDR3: TGTGCCAGCAGGTATATGGGACAGGGGGCGAACTATGGCTACACCTTC. The rearrangement joins TRBV5-4 to TRBJ1-2; 12 bases line up with TRBD1. CDR1 SGHNT and CDR2 YYREEE come from the germline V gene (reference sequence). The CDR3 has 16 residues. The junction had 7 bases not matched to a gene; V was cut back by 5 bases and J by 2 bases.